This TCR beta chain was profiled in a study of OX40 agonist ivuxolimab in advanced cancers. Across the study: A mean age of 60 years, range about 20 to 85, was recorded, and 70% to 85% were male. Earlier treatment with anti-PD-1, anti-PD-L1 or anti-CTLA-4 was permitted, and less than 50% had received some. Findings and caveats of the study: More expanded clones were found, on average, in CD8+ than in CD4+ T cells.

To note about this clone: Its specificity is not known.

This CDR3 contains 17 residues. Germline V lookup: CDR1 SGHVS, CDR2 FQNEAQ. Trimming removed 0 bases at V and 0 bases at J, with 14 bases between. Blood specimens came from baseline, cycle 4 day 1, and cycle 7 day 1. Profiling relied on immunoSEQ multiplex PCR, and the TCRdb table lists in-frame clones only, not all of them. This repertoire shows tens of thousands of clones, roughly 88% found once; its top ten account for 0.27%. The chain employs TRBV7-8 and TRBJ1-1; the D is unclear. This TCR came from an adult with an advanced solid tumor such as melanoma, head and neck, liver or kidney cancer. The material was CD4+ or CD8+ T cells sorted from blood, obtained in a trial of the OX40 agonist ivuxolimab. CDR3 DNA sequence: TGTGCCAGCAGCTTAGCATTCAAGGGAGCTATGAACACTGAAGCTTTCTTT. It specifies CASSLAFKGAMNTEAFF.